This T cell receptor beta chain originates from a study of cytomegalovirus exposure and HLA in healthy donors. Whole-study results and caveats: A later analysis associated under 20,000 TCR beta sequences with HLA alleles at a 0.05 false discovery rate.

Trimming at V came to 4 bases and at J to 3 bases, leaving 8 bases not matched to a gene. The CDR3 contains 16 residues. Germline V lookup: CDR1 SGHTA, CDR2 FQGNSA. Use of 60 Vbeta and 13 Jbeta primers characterized the PCR. This table comes from immunoSEQ multiplex PCR, and its TCRdb copy is limited to in-frame clones, with some not included. Altogether some 170,000 clones are present, about 80% being singletons, with the ten largest covering 0.95% to 1.5%. This clone appeared a few times. Its antigen remains unidentified. The gene calls are TRBV7-2 and TRBJ2-1, with TRBD2 identical over 8 bases. The receptor's source is a woman between 45 and 65 years old in good health and CMV-seronegative. Specimen: PBMCs. CDR3 loop: CASSSSGGVNYNEQFF. Written as DNA, the CDR3 is TGTGCCAGCAGCTCGTCGGGGGGGGTAAACTACAATGAGCAGTTCTTC.